This is a list of T cell receptor beta chains from one sample in a study of blood T cell repertoires in COVID-19. Some clones are missing from TCRdb's copy, which holds only in-frame ones; the method was immunoSEQ multiplex PCR. The table has about 280,000 clones, 70% to 90% seen once; the top ten hold approximately 10%. The source material was peripheral blood. The origin of the receptors is a woman in her sixties or seventies with acute or convalescent COVID-19. The CDR3 runs from the conserved cysteine through the conserved F or W. Fields, in order: J gene, D gene, V gene, clone size, CDR3 DNA, CDR3 protein. D genes are given only for firm matches. Size tells how often a clone was seen (once, few, many) or the class of an expanded clone, and some rows leave it out.

>TRBJ1-2|.|TRBV5-5|.
TGTGCCAGCAGCCTGACACTGGGCTATGGCTACACCTTC
CASSLTLGYGYTF
>TRBJ1-2|TRBD1|TRBV2|.
TGTGCCAGCAGCCCTAGGACAGGGCGGAGTGGCTACACCTTC
CASSPRTGRSGYTF
>TRBJ2-5|.|TRBV6-6|once
TGTGCCAGCACCAAAACAGGGTTTGGGAGCCAAGAGACCCAGTACTTC
CASTKTGFGSQETQYF
>TRBJ2-2|TRBD1|TRBV7-3|.
TGTGCCAGCAGCTCCCCCGGGACAGGGGCGACCGGGGAGCTGTTTTTT
CASSSPGTGATGELFF
>TRBJ1-5|.|TRBV19|.
TGTGCCAGTAGTCAGGACAGTCTAAATCAGCCCCAGCATTTT
CASSQDSLNQPQHF
>TRBJ1-5|.|TRBV7-9|.
TGTGCCAGCAGCTTAGGTCGAATCAGAGGAAAGGATAGCAATCAGCCCCAGCATTTT
CASSLGRIRGKDSNQPQHF
>TRBJ1-6|.|TRBV19|.
TGTGCCAGTAGTATTGGGCTCAGCTCCTATAATTCACCCCTCCACTTT
CASSIGLSSYNSPLHF
>TRBJ1-4|.|TRBV7-3|.
TGTGCCAGCAGCTTAACCGCTAATGAAAAACTGTTTTTT
CASSLTANEKLFF
>TRBJ2-1|.|TRBV5-1|.
TGCGCCAGCAGCTTGTATCGCCTCGCGGCATCGAATGAGCAGTTCTTC
CASSLYRLAASNEQFF
>TRBJ1-1|.|TRBV2|once
TGTGCCAGCAGTGTTAGAGGCGGGGGGACTGAAGCTTTCTTT
CASSVRGGGTEAFF
>TRBJ1-1|.|TRBV11-3|.
TGTGCCAGCAGGGCAGGATGGAACACTGAAGCTTTCTTT
CASRAGWNTEAFF
>TRBJ1-6|.|TRBV27|.
TGTGCCAGCGGTGATGACAGAAGTAATTCACCCCTCCACTTT
CASGDDRSNSPLHF
>TRBJ1-6|.|TRBV7-9|.
TGTGCCAGCAGCTTAGGGCGGAGCTCCTATAATTCACCCCTCCACTTT
CASSLGRSSYNSPLHF
>TRBJ1-1|.|TRBV29-1|.
TGCAGCGTCCTAACAGACTCGACAGGAAAGAACACTGAAGCTTTCTTT
CSVLTDSTGKNTEAFF
>TRBJ1-5|TRBD1|TRBV6-6|.
TGTGCCAGCACGGCCGGGACAGGTGAGGGGCCCCAGCATTTT
CASTAGTGEGPQHF
>TRBJ2-7|TRBD1|TRBV14|.
TGTGCCAGCAGCTTGGGACAGACCAGCTCCTACGAGCAGTACTTC
CASSLGQTSSYEQYF
>TRBJ2-2|.|TRBV18|few
TGTGCCAGCTCACCGTCGAGGCAATCGAACACCGGGGAGCTGTTTTTT
CASSPSRQSNTGELFF